What follows is one TCR beta chain and its context. As yet, its antigen is unknown. Germline values: CDR1 SGHDT, CDR2 YYEEEE. Losses at the gene ends were 3 bases for V and 6 bases for J; bases not matched to a gene: 3. The CDR3 extends over 15 amino acids. The data stem from a study of shared clonotypes between healthy human individuals. Study conclusions and caveats: Sampling included only blood; tissue repertoires likely differ. Compared with clonotypes that all four donors shared, non-shared clonotypes had lower generation probabilities.

The repertoire was sequenced with immunoSEQ multiplex PCR; TCRdb's copy has only in-frame clones and lacks some. This sample has roughly 2.6 million clones, with over 85% found just once. This chain connects TRBV5-6 to TRBJ2-1; 13 bases align to TRBD2. The sequencing sample was made of naive CD4+ T cells sorted from blood. Regarding subset: CD45RA+ positively selected. This TCR derives from a man between 18 and 35 years old in good health. The CDR3 DNA is TGTGCCAGCAGCTCGGGACTAGCGGGATTCAATGAGCAGTTCTTC. Translating gives CASSSGLAGFNEQFF.